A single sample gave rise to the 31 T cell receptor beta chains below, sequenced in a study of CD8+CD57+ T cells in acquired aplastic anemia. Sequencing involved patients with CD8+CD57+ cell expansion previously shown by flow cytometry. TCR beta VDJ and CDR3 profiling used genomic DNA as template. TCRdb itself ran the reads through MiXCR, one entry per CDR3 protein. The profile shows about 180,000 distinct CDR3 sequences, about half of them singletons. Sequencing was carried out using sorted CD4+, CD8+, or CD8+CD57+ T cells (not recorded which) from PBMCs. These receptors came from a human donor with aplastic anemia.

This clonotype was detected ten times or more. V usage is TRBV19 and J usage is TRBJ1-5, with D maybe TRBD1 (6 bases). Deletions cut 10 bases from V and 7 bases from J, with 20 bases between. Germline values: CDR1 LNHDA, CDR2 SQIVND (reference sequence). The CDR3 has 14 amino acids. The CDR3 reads CATPPRGAGQPQHF. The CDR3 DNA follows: TGTGCCACCCCTCCCCGGGGGGCGGGGCAGCCCCAGCATTTT.

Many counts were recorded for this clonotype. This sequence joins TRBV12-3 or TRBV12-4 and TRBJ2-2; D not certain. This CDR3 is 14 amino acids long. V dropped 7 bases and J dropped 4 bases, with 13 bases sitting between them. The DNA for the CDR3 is TGTGCCAGCACCGAAACTTTGGTCACCGGGGAGCTGTTTTTT. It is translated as CASTETLVTGELFF.

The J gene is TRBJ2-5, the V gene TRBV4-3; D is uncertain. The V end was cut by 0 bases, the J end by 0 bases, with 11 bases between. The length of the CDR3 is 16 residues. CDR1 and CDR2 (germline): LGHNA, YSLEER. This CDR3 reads CASSQDLGLYQETQYF. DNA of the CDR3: TGCGCCAGCAGCCAAGATCTTGGGTTGTACCAAGAGACCCAGTACTTC.

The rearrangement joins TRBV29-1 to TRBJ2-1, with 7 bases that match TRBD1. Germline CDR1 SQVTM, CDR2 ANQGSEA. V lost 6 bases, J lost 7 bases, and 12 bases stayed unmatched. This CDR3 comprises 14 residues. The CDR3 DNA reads TGCAGCGTCGACCCGCGACAGGGTGGTAATGAGCAGTTCTTC. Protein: CSVDPRQGGNEQFF.

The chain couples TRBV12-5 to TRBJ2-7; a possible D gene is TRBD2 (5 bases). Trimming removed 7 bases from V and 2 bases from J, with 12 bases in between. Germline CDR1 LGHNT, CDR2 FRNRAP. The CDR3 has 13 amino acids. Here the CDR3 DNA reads TGTGCTAGTGACCGGGATGAGGCCTACGAGCAGTACTTC. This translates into CASDRDEAYEQYF.

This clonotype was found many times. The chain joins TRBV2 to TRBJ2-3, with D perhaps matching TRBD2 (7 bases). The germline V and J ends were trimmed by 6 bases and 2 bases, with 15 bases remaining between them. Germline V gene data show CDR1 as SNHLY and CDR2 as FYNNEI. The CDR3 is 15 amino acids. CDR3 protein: CASSQGRGPTDTQYF. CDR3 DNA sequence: TGTGCCAGCAGCCAAGGGCGGGGGCCCACAGATACGCAGTATTTT.

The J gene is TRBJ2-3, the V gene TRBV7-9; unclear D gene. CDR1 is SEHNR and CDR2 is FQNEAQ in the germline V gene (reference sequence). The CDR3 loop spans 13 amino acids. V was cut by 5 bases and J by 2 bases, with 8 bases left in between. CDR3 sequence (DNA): TGTGCCAGCAGCCTACTGCTCACAGATACGCAGTATTTT. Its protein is CASSLLLTDTQYF.

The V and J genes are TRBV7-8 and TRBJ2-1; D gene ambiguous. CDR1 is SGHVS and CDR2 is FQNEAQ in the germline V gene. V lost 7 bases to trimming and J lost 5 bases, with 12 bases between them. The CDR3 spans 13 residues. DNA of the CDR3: TGTGCCAGCACCGGTAGAACCAACAATGAGCAGTTCTTC. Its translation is CASTGRTNNEQFF.

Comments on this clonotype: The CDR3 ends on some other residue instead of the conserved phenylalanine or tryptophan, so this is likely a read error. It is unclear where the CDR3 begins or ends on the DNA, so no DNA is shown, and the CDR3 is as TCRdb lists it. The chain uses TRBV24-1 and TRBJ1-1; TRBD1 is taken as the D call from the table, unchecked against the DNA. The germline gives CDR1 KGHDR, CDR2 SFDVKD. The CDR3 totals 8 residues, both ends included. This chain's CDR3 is CATRALSS.

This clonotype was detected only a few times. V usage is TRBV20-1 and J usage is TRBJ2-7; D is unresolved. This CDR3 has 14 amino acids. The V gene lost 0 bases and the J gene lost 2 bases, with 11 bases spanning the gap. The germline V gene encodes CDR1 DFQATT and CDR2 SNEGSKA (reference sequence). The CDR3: CSAREATSPYEQYF. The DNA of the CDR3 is TGCAGTGCTAGAGAGGCCACTTCGCCCTACGAGCAGTACTTC.

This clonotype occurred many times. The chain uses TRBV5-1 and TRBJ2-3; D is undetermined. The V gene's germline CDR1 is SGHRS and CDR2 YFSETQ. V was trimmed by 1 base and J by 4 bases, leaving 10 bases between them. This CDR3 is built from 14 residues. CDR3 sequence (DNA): TGCGCCAGCAGCTTGTCTGGCGGATCAGATACGCAGTATTTT. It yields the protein CASSLSGGSDTQYF.

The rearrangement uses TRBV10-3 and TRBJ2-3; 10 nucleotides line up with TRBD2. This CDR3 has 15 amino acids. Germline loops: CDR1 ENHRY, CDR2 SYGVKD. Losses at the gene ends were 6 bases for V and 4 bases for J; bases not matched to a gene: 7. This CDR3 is CAISLAGGRADTQYF. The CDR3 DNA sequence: TGTGCCATCAGCTTAGCGGGGGGACGGGCAGATACGCAGTATTTT.

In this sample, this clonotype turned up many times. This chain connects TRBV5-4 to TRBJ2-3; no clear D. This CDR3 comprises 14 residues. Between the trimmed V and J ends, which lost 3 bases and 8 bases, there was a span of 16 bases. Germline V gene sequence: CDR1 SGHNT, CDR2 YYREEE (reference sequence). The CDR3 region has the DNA TGTGCCAGCAGCTCGTCTTCAGGTACTCCTACGCAGTATTTT. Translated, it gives CASSSSSGTPTQYF.

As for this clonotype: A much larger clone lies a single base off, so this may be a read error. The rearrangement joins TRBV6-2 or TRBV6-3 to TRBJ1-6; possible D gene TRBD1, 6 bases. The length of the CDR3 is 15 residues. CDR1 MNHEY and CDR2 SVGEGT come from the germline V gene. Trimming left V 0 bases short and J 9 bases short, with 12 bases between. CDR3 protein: CASSYSVQGGSPLHF. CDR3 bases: TGTGCCAGCAGTTACTCTGTACAAGGGGGTTCACCCCTCCACTTT.

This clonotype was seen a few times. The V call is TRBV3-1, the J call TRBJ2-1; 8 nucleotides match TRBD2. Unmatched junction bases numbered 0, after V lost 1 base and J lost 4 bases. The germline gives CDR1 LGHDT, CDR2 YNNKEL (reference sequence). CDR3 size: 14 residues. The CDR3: CASSQAGGYNEQFF. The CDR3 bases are TGTGCCAGCAGCCAAGCGGGGGGGTACAATGAGCAGTTCTTC.

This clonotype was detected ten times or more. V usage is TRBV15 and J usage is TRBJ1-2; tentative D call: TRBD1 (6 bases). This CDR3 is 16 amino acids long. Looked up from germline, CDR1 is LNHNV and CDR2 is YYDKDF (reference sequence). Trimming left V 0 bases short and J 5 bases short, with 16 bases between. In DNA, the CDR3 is TGTGCCACCAGCAGAGATCGGCCGGGAAGGGGGTATGGCTACACCTTC. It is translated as CATSRDRPGRGYGYTF. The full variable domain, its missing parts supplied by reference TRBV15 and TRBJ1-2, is DAMVIQNPRYQVTQFGKPVTLSCSQTLNHNVMYWYQQKSSQAPKLLFHYYDKDFNNEADTPDNFQSRRPNTSFCFLDIRSPGLGDTAMYLCATSRDRPGRGYGYTFGSGTRLTVV.

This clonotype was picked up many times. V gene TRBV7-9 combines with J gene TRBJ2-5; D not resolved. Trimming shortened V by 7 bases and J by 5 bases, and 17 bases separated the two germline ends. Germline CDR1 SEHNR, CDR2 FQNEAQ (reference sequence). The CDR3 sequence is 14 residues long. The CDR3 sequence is CASILVGSGETQYF. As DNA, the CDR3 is TGTGCCAGCATCCTCGTGGGGTCTGGTGAGACCCAGTACTTC.

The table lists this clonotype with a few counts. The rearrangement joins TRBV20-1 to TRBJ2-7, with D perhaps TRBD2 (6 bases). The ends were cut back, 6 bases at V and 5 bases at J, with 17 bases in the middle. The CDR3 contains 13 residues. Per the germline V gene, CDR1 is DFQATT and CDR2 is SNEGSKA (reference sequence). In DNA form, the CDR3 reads TGCAGTGCCACTCGGGGAGGTGGCGACGAGCAGTACTTC. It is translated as CSATRGGGDEQYF.

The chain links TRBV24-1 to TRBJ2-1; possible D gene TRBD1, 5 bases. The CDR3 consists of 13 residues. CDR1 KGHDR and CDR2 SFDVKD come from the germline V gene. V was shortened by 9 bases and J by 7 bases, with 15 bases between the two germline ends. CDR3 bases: TGTGCCACCCCCCAAGGGGCAGGGAATGAGCAGTTCTTC. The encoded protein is CATPQGAGNEQFF.

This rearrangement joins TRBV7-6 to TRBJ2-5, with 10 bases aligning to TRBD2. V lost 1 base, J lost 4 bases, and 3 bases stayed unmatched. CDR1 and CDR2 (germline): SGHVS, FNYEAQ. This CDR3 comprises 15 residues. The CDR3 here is CASSLDSGGAETQYF. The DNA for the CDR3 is TGTGCCAGCAGCTTAGACAGCGGGGGGGCAGAGACCCAGTACTTC.

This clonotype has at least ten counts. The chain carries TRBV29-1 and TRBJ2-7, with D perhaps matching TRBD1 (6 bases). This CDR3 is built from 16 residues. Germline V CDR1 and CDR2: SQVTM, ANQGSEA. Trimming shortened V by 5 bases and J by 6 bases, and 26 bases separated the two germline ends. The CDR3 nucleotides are TGCAGCGTTATCCGTTCGACAGGCGTAGGCTCTAGCGAGCAGTACTTC. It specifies CSVIRSTGVGSSEQYF.

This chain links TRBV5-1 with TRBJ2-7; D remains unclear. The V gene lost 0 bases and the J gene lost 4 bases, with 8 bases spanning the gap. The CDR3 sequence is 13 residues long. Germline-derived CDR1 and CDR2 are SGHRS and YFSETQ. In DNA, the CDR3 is TGCGCCAGCAGCTTGGCCAGGCGATACGAGCAGTACTTC. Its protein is CASSLARRYEQYF.

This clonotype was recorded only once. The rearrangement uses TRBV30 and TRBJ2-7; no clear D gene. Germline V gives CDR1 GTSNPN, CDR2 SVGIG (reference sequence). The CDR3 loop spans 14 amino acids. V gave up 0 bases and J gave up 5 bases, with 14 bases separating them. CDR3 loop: CAWSVSHRAHEQYF. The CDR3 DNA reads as TGTGCCTGGAGTGTAAGCCACCGGGCCCACGAGCAGTACTTC.

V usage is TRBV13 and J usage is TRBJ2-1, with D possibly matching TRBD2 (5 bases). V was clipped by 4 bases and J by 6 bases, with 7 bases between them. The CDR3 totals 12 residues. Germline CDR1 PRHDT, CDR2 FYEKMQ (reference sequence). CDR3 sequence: CASSSEGNEQFF. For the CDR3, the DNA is TGTGCCAGCAGCTCAGAGGGCAATGAGCAGTTCTTC.

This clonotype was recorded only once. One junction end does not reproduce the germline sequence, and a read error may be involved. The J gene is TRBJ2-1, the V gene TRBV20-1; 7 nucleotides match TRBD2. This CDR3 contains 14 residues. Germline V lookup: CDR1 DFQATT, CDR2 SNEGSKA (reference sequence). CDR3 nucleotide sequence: TGCAGTGCTAGTCGCGGGGGAAATTACAATGTGCAGTTCTTC. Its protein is CSASRGGNYNVQFF.

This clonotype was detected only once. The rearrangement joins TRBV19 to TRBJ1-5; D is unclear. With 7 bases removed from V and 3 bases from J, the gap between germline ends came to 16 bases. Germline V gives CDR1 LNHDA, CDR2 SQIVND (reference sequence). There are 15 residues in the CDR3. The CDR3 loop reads CASMANLPDNQPQHF. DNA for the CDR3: TGTGCCAGTATGGCGAATCTCCCCGACAATCAGCCCCAGCATTTT.

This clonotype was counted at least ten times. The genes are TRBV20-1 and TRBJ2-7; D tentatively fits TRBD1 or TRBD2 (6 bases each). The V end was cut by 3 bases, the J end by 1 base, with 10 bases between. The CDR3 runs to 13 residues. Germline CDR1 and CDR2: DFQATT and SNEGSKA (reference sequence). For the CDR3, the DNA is TGCAGTGCTAGCGGGGGCCTATCCTACGAGCAGTACTTC. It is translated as CSASGGLSYEQYF.

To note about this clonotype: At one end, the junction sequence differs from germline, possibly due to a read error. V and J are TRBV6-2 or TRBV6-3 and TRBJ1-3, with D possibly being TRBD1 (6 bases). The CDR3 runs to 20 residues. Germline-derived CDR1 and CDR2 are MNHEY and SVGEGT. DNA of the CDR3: TGTGCCAGCAGTTACCGGGTGGGTAATGGGGGCGAAAGCTCTGGAAGCACCATATATTTT. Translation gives CASSYRVGNGGESSGSTIYF.

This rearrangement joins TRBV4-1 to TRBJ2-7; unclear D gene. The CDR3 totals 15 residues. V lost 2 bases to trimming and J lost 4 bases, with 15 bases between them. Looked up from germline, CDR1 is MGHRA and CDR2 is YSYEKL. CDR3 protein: CASSQSETRIYEQYF. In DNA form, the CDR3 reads TGCGCCAGCAGCCAAAGCGAAACCAGGATTTACGAGCAGTACTTC.

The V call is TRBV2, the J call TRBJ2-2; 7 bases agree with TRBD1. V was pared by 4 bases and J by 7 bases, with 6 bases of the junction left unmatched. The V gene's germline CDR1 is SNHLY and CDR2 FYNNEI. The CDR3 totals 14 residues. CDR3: CASSVRGGGGELFF. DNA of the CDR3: TGTGCCAGCAGTGTCAGAGGGGGCGGCGGGGAGCTGTTTTTT.

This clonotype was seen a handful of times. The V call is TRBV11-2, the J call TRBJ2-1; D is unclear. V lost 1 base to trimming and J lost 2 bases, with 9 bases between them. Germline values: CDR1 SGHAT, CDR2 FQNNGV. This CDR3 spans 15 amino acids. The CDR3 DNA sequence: TGTGCCAGCAGCTTAGGGGGAACTACCTACAATGAGCAGTTCTTC. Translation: CASSLGGTTYNEQFF.